These 20 T cell receptor beta chains were sequenced from one sample in a study of T cells in Graves' hyperthyroidism and ophthalmopathy. RNA transcripts yielded amplified TCR beta CDR3 regions. A first-round RT-PCR of the TCR CDR3 used the HTBI primer set. From the multiplex PCR reads, TCRdb called clonotypes with MiXCR, one entry per CDR3 protein. This sample has about 620,000 distinct CDR3 sequences, with roughly 16% found just once. Sequenced material: blood. The receptors stem from a woman aged 25-40 years with Graves' hyperthyroidism.

This clonotype has a count of ten or more. The chain recombines TRBV12-3 or TRBV12-4 with TRBJ1-2, with D maybe TRBD1 (5 bases). This CDR3 has 13 residues. The V and J ends lost 5 bases and 3 bases respectively, with 10 bases between them. CDR3 sequence: CASSLRAYYGYTF. The CDR3 DNA is TGTGCCAGCAGTCTCAGGGCCTACTATGGCTACACCTTC.

This clonotype was picked up many times. The genes are TRBV30 and TRBJ1-1, with D unresolved. Trimming took off 1 base at V and 11 bases at J, with 14 bases between the two ends. Germline CDR1 and CDR2: GTSNPN and SVGIG (reference sequence). This CDR3 has 12 residues. The CDR3 region has the DNA TGTGCCTGGAGTGGCCTTGGGGAGTATGCTTTCTTT. Protein sequence: CAWSGLGEYAFF.

The rearrangement links TRBV5-1 to TRBJ2-7; TRBD1 matches at 8 bases. Trimming at V came to 4 bases and at J to 2 bases, leaving 8 bases not matched to a gene. The CDR3 covers 15 residues. CDR1 and CDR2 from the germline V gene are SGHRS and YFSETQ. The CDR3 bases are TGCGCCAGCAGCGCCCGACAGGGGATGACCTACGAGCAGTACTTC. Translated, it gives CASSARQGMTYEQYF.

The J gene is TRBJ2-3, the V gene TRBV4-3; tentative D call: TRBD2 (5 bases). CDR3 size: 13 residues. Trimming cost V 3 bases and J 2 bases, with 6 bases left between them. Germline values: CDR1 LGHNA, CDR2 YSLEER. CDR3 sequence (DNA): TGCGCCAGCAGCCACGACTACACAGATACGCAGTATTTT. Its protein product is CASSHDYTDTQYF.

In regard to this clonotype: A much larger clone lies one base from this, so it may be a read error. The V and J genes are TRBV5-1 and TRBJ1-5; TRBD1 agrees at 10 bases. The germline V gene encodes CDR1 SGHRS and CDR2 YFSETQ. The CDR3 is 14 amino acids. The CDR3 nucleotides are TGCGCCAGCAGCTTGGAGACAGGGGGCCAGCGCCAGCATTTT. This encodes CASSLETGGQRQHF.

This clonotype came up once. V is TRBV14 and J is TRBJ2-1, with D tentatively TRBD2 (6 bases). Per the germline V gene, CDR1 is SGHDN and CDR2 is FVKESK. This CDR3 comprises 18 residues. Trimming pared 2 bases from V and 8 bases from J, leaving 25 bases between. The CDR3, as DNA: TGTGCCAGCAGCCAATCGATCGGTGGAGGAGGGTCCCACGATGAGCAGTTCTTC. Translation gives CASSQSIGGGGSHDEQFF.

CDR3 amino acids: CASSSPPREQYF. The CDR3 nucleotides read TGTGCCAGCAGTTCCCCACCGCGTGAGCAGTACTTC. The rearrangement joins TRBV6-2 or TRBV6-3 to TRBJ2-7; D gene unclear. The length of the CDR3 is 12 residues. Germline CDR1 and CDR2: MNHEY and SVGEGT. Trimming removed 4 bases from V and 7 bases from J, with 11 bases in between.

This clonotype was observed at least ten times. The chain employs TRBV6-1 and TRBJ2-1; D gene unclear. CDR1 is MNHNS, CDR2 SASEGT, per germline. Deletions cut 6 bases from V and 4 bases from J, with 16 bases between. The CDR3 contains 15 residues. The CDR3 DNA reads as TGTGCCAGCAGCCCGACTGGCGGATTATACAATGAGCAGTTCTTC. It encodes CASSPTGGLYNEQFF.

This clonotype was recorded many times. The rearrangement uses TRBV20-1 and TRBJ2-3, with 13 bases lining up with TRBD2. V shed 1 base and J 6 bases; nucleotides not matched to a gene: 10. The CDR3 has 17 amino acids. The V gene's germline CDR1 is DFQATT and CDR2 SNEGSKA (reference sequence). The CDR3 reads CSARGDGLAGALDTQYF. The CDR3 region has the DNA TGCAGTGCTAGAGGGGATGGACTAGCGGGAGCTCTGGATACGCAGTATTTT.

V is TRBV5-1 and J is TRBJ1-5; D perhaps matches TRBD1 (6 bases). Germline CDR1 reads SGHRS; CDR2 reads YFSETQ. V lost 4 bases and J 4 bases, leaving 12 bases between the germline ends. There are 14 residues in the CDR3. CDR3 bases: TGCGCCAGCAGCCGCGAAGGGGGGAATCAGCCCCAGCATTTT. It is translated as CASSREGGNQPQHF.

This clonotype has a count of ten or more. The gene calls are TRBV20-1 and TRBJ2-7, with D unclear. CDR3 length equals 15 residues. The V gene's germline CDR1 is DFQATT and CDR2 SNEGSKA (reference sequence). V was trimmed by 2 bases and J by 5 bases, leaving 19 bases between them. The CDR3 DNA reads as TGCAGTGCTAGACAGGTGGTGGGCCTTAAGGACGAGCAGTACTTC. Translation: CSARQVVGLKDEQYF.

This clonotype was found many times. The chain is built from TRBV6-1 and TRBJ2-5, with no clear D. Trimming stripped 6 bases from V and 4 bases from J, with 3 bases between. CDR1 is MNHNS and CDR2 is SASEGT in the germline V gene. The CDR3 runs 10 residues. The CDR3 reads CASRRETQYF. The DNA of the CDR3 is TGTGCCAGCAGGAGAGAGACCCAGTACTTC.

This clonotype has a count of ten or more. The chain combines TRBV28 with TRBJ1-5; no definite D call. There are 14 residues in the CDR3. The ends were cut back, 6 bases at V and 3 bases at J, with 12 bases in the middle. CDR1 MDHEN and CDR2 SYDVKM come from the germline V gene. The CDR3 DNA reads TGTGCCAGCAGACCGGCTGAGGTCAATCAGCCCCAGCATTTT. Translation: CASRPAEVNQPQHF.

V and J are TRBV10-3 and TRBJ1-1; a possible D gene is TRBD1 (6 bases). The CDR3 has 13 residues. In germline, CDR1 is ENHRY, CDR2 SYGVKD. V shed 8 bases and J shed 0 bases, with 10 bases lying between them. The CDR3: CAIGDTLNTEAFF. The DNA for the CDR3 is TGTGCCATCGGGGACACCTTGAACACTGAAGCTTTCTTT.

The rearrangement joins TRBV6-1 to TRBJ2-7; TRBD1 aligns across 8 bases. With 4 bases clipped from V and 2 bases from J, the junction kept 7 bases outside the gene matches. Germline assignment: CDR1 MNHNS and CDR2 SASEGT. The CDR3 covers 15 residues. The CDR3 protein is CASSVRTGSTYEQYF. The CDR3 DNA reads TGTGCCAGCAGTGTTCGGACAGGGAGCACCTACGAGCAGTACTTC.

This clonotype has a count of ten or more. The gene calls are TRBV28 and TRBJ2-7; D may be TRBD1 or TRBD2 (5 bases each). From germline, CDR1 is MDHEN and CDR2 SYDVKM. Trimming left V 6 bases short and J 3 bases short, with 12 bases between. This CDR3 has 13 residues. CDR3 sequence (DNA): TGTGCCAGCAGCTCCGGGGCCCACTACGAGCAGTACTTC. Encoded protein: CASSSGAHYEQYF. Full variable domain (missing parts from reference TRBV28 and TRBJ2-7): DVKVTQSSRYLVKRTGEKVFLECVQDMDHENMFWYRQDPGLGLRLIYFSYDVKMKEKGDIPEGYSVSREKKERFSLILESASTNQTSMYLCASSSGAHYEQYFGPGTRLTVT.

The sample holds many counts of this clonotype. The rearrangement joins TRBV6-1 to TRBJ2-1; 10 bases are shared with TRBD2. The germline gives CDR1 MNHNS, CDR2 SASEGT. This CDR3 spans 16 amino acids. J was trimmed by 5 bases and V by 6 bases; bases with no gene match: 10. The CDR3 is CASSGASGSLDNEQFF. The CDR3 nucleotides read TGTGCCAGCAGCGGGGCTAGCGGGAGTTTAGACAATGAGCAGTTCTTC.

This clonotype was detected many times. This chain connects TRBV9 to TRBJ2-1; a weak D match, TRBD1 (5 bases). The CDR3 loop spans 14 amino acids. CDR1 is SGDLS, CDR2 YYNGEE, per germline. V lost 4 bases, J lost 7 bases, and 15 bases lay in between. CDR3 in DNA: TGTGCCAGCAGCCCCGATCCACAGGATAATGAGCAGTTCTTC. Its protein product is CASSPDPQDNEQFF.

This clonotype was seen a single time. The chain has TRBV18 and TRBJ2-1; D remains ambiguous. This CDR3 is 13 amino acids long. Trimming pared 3 bases from V and 4 bases from J, leaving 7 bases between. The germline V gene has CDR1 KGHSH and CDR2 LQKENI. This chain's CDR3 is CASSPNPYNEQFF. DNA for the CDR3: TGTGCCAGCTCACCTAACCCTTACAATGAGCAGTTCTTC. Full variable domain (remainder filled in from reference TRBV18 and TRBJ2-1): NAGVMQNPRHLVRRRGQEARLRCSPMKGHSHVYWYRQLPEEGLKFMVYLQKENIIDESGMPKERFSAEFPKEGPSILRIQQVVRGDSAAYFCASSPNPYNEQFFGPGTRLTVL.

In the case of this clonotype: The junction departs from germline at one end; a sequencing error may be responsible. The chain has TRBV7-9 and TRBJ2-3; 11 bases line up with TRBD2. CDR1 and CDR2 from the germline V gene are SEHNR and FQNEAQ (reference sequence). The CDR3 is 17 amino acids. In DNA form, the CDR3 reads TGTACCAGCAGCTCCCTTAGCGGGAGGGGGGCGGCAGATACGCAGTATTTT. Protein: CTSSSLSGRGAADTQYF.